Listed below are T cell receptor beta chains from one sample, sequenced in a study of T cell responses to AZD1222 COVID-19 vaccine. The assay was immunoSEQ multiplex PCR, and TCRdb's table has in-frame clones only and misses some. Of approximately 84,000 clones in the sample, approximately 88% were seen once. This sample comprised peripheral blood, obtained on day 0 of AZD1222 vaccination. Source of these receptors: an adult in good health. Both conserved end residues are part of each CDR3. The D gene is left open where the match is weak. Not all rows give a size; the values are once, few, many and, for expanded clones, a class.

>NA|TRBV5-5|TRBJ2-7|15|TRBD1
TGTGCCAGCAGCCGGGGACAGGGGGAACTCTACGAGCAGTACTTC
CASSRGQGELYEQYF
>NA|TRBV9|TRBJ2-7|14|TRBD2
TGTGCCAGCAGTCGGGAGGCGACCTCCTACGAGCAGTACTTC
CASSREATSYEQYF
>NA|TRBV6-4|TRBJ2-1|15|TRBD2
TGTGCCAGCAGTGAAATACCGGGAGGGGTCAATGAGCAGTTCTTC
CASSEIPGGVNEQFF
>NA|TRBV5-1|TRBJ2-5|13|NA
TGCGCCAGCAGCTTGGGCTCACAAGAGACCCAGTACTTC
CASSLGSQETQYF
>NA|TRBV5-1|TRBJ1-1|14|TRBD1
TGCGCCAGCAGCGGGGGACAGTTGAACACTGAAGCTTTCTTT
CASSGGQLNTEAFF
>NA|TRBV6-2/TRBV6-3|TRBJ1-2|14|TRBD1
TGTGCCAGCAGTCGGGACAGAATAATCTATGGCTACACCTTC
CASSRDRIIYGYTF
>once|TRBV5-5|TRBJ2-3|15|TRBD1
TGTGCCAGCAGCGTCGGGACAGCTAGCACAGATACGCAGTATTTT
CASSVGTASTDTQYF
>NA|TRBV29-1|TRBJ1-4|11|NA
TGCAGCGTTGATCATAATGAAAAACTGTTTTTT
CSVDHNEKLFF
>NA|TRBV9|TRBJ1-6|16|NA
TGTGCCAGCAGCCTAGAGGGGACCCCCTATAATTCACCCCTCCACTTT
CASSLEGTPYNSPLHF
>NA|TRBV12-5|TRBJ1-3|19|NA
TGTGCTAGTGGTTTGGGGTACGGAGTCTCTGCCCAAAGAAGAAACACCATATATTTT
CASGLGYGVSAQRRNTIYF
>once|TRBV5-1|TRBJ2-1|15|NA
TGCGCCAGCAGCTGGACGGGGAGCTCCTACAATGAGCAGTTCTTC
CASSWTGSSYNEQFF
>NA|TRBV19|TRBJ1-5|12|NA
TGTGCCAGTGCGAGTCTTGGGCAGCCCCAGCATTTT
CASASLGQPQHF
>NA|TRBV19|TRBJ1-2|14|NA
TGTGCCAGTAGCTACAGAGGAGGAATCTATGGCTACACCTTC
CASSYRGGIYGYTF
>NA|TRBV5-1|TRBJ2-3|14|NA
TGCGCCAGCAGCTTGGTGGTAGGGGGGGATACGCAGTATTTT
CASSLVVGGDTQYF
>NA|TRBV20-1|TRBJ2-7|13|NA
TGCAGTGCTAGTGGATACCTCTCCTACGAGCAGTACTTC
CSASGYLSYEQYF
>NA|TRBV29-1|TRBJ2-1|16|NA
TGCAGCGTTGAAGTATTGTCCCGCCGGACCTACAATGAGCAGTTCTTC
CSVEVLSRRTYNEQFF
>NA|TRBV7-3|TRBJ2-7|15|NA
TGTGCCAGCAGTTACTCCGGGACGGGACCTTACGAGCAGTACTTC
CASSYSGTGPYEQYF
>NA|TRBV5-1|TRBJ1-1|14|NA
TGCGCCAGCAGCTTCAGTGAAGTGAACACTGAAGCTTTCTTT
CASSFSEVNTEAFF
>NA|TRBV30|TRBJ1-4|13|NA
TGTGCCTGGAGATCCGGGAAGGGTGAAAAACTGTTTTTT
CAWRSGKGEKLFF
>NA|TRBV10-3|TRBJ2-1|15|TRBD1
TGTGCCATCAGTGAGTCTAACAGGGGAAACAATGAGCAGTTCTTC
CAISESNRGNNEQFF
>NA|TRBV6-6|TRBJ2-7|14|NA
TGTGCCAGCAGTTACTCCGCAACGCCCTACGAGCAGTACTTC
CASSYSATPYEQYF
>NA|TRBV9|TRBJ1-3|15|NA
TGTGCCAGCAGCGTAGGAGACCTTTCTGGAAACACCATATATTTT
CASSVGDLSGNTIYF
>NA|TRBV5-1|TRBJ2-7|14|NA
TGCGCCAGCAGCTTCAACCCCAACTCCTACGAGCAGTACTTC
CASSFNPNSYEQYF
>NA|TRBV10-3|TRBJ1-1|17|TRBD1
TGTGCCATCAGTTCCGGGACAGGGGGCGAAATAGACACTGAAGCTTTCTTT
CAISSGTGGEIDTEAFF
>NA|TRBV2|TRBJ1-4|13|NA
TGTGCCAGCAGTGGGAATAGGGGTGAAAAACTGTTTTTT
CASSGNRGEKLFF
>NA|TRBV19|TRBJ2-6|16|NA
TGTGCCAGTACAAGAGTGGGGGCGGGTGGGGCCAACGTCCTGACTTTC
CASTRVGAGGANVLTF
>NA|TRBV6-5|TRBJ2-7|12|NA
TGTGCCAGCAGTTACTCAACAGGCGAGCAGTACTTC
CASSYSTGEQYF
>NA|TRBV29-1|TRBJ2-1|15|NA
TGCAGCGTTGACAGGGGAGGGGAGCGTTACAATGAGCAGTTCTTC
CSVDRGGERYNEQFF
>NA|TRBV2|TRBJ1-1|14|NA
TGTGCCAGCCAACGACAGGTCCTGAACACTGAAGCTTTCTTT
CASQRQVLNTEAFF
>NA|TRBV19|TRBJ2-1|14|TRBD1
TGTGCCAGTAGTATGAGACAGGGGGCGAATGAGCAGTTCTTC
CASSMRQGANEQFF
>NA|TRBV28|TRBJ2-7|14|TRBD2
TGTGCCAGCAGTCCCGATAGCGGGTCCTACGAGCAGTACTTC
CASSPDSGSYEQYF
>NA|TRBV18|TRBJ2-3|16|TRBD2
TGTGCCAGCTCACCTGGTATTAGCGGGAACACAGATACGCAGTATTTT
CASSPGISGNTDTQYF
>NA|TRBV9|TRBJ1-1|13|NA
TGTGCCAGCAGCGTAGGGGGACTAACTGAAGCTTTCTTT
CASSVGGLTEAFF
>once|TRBV27|TRBJ2-5|17|TRBD1
TGTGCCAGCAGTTTGACAGGACAGGGGACAATCCAAGAGACCCAGTACTTC
CASSLTGQGTIQETQYF
>NA|TRBV5-5|TRBJ2-7|16|NA
TGTGCCAGCAGCCCTGGGACCCTCAAGGAAGGTTACGAGCAGTACTTC
CASSPGTLKEGYEQYF
>NA|TRBV18|TRBJ1-6|13|NA
TGTGCCAGCTCACCTCGGACGGGGCCACCCCTCCACTTT
CASSPRTGPPLHF
>NA|TRBV5-1|TRBJ2-3|15|NA
TGCGCCAGCAGCTTGGCAACAGGACGCACAGATACGCAGTATTTT
CASSLATGRTDTQYF
>NA|TRBV7-9|TRBJ2-3|15|TRBD2
TGTGCCAGCAGCTTAATCAAGCGGGAGATAGATACGCAGTATTTT
CASSLIKREIDTQYF
>NA|TRBV3-1/TRBV3-2|TRBJ2-1|15|NA
TGTGCCAGCAGCCAAGCGGGGCGGAGATACAATGAGCAGTTCTTC
CASSQAGRRYNEQFF
>NA|TRBV29-1|TRBJ2-6|15|TRBD1
TGCAGCGCCACGGGACAGGGTGGTGGGGCCAACGTCCTGACTTTC
CSATGQGGGANVLTF
>once|TRBV7-2|TRBJ2-7|13|TRBD1
TGTGCCAGCAGCCTCCAGGGGGCCTACGAGCAGTACTTC
CASSLQGAYEQYF
>NA|TRBV9|TRBJ1-4|15|TRBD1
TGTGCCAGCAGCGTACTAGGGACAGGGAATGAAAAACTGTTTTTT
CASSVLGTGNEKLFF
>NA|TRBV21-1|TRBJ2-7|16|NA
TGTGCCAGCAGCAAAGAGAGACTAGCGGGACAACACGAGCAGTACTTC
CASSKERLAGQHEQYF
>NA|TRBV7-2|TRBJ1-1|15|NA
TGTGCCAGCAGCCATACCAAGATAGGGCGGACTGAAGCTTTCTTT
CASSHTKIGRTEAFF
>NA|TRBV21-1|TRBJ2-7|14|NA
TGTGCCAGCAGCATGCTAGCTCTCCACTACGAGCAGTACTTC
CASSMLALHYEQYF
>NA|TRBV5-6|TRBJ2-7|16|NA
TGTGCCAGCAGCTTGGCCATTGACAGTGGAGGATACGAGCAGTACTTC
CASSLAIDSGGYEQYF
>NA|TRBV7-9|TRBJ2-1|17|NA
TGTGCCAGCAGCAGGCGAGTAGCGGTGGGCTCCTACAATGAGCAGTTCTTC
CASSRRVAVGSYNEQFF
>NA|TRBV5-1|TRBJ2-7|14|NA
TGCGCCAGCAGCTTGGAACGGAACTCCTACGAGCAGTACTTC
CASSLERNSYEQYF
>NA|TRBV12-3/TRBV12-4|TRBJ2-1|13|NA
TGTGCCAGCACCCTGGACAATTACAATGAGCAGTTCTTC
CASTLDNYNEQFF
>once|TRBV6-5|TRBJ1-2|13|NA
TGTGCCAGCAGTTACTCGTTCTTCGGCGGCTACACCTTC
CASSYSFFGGYTF